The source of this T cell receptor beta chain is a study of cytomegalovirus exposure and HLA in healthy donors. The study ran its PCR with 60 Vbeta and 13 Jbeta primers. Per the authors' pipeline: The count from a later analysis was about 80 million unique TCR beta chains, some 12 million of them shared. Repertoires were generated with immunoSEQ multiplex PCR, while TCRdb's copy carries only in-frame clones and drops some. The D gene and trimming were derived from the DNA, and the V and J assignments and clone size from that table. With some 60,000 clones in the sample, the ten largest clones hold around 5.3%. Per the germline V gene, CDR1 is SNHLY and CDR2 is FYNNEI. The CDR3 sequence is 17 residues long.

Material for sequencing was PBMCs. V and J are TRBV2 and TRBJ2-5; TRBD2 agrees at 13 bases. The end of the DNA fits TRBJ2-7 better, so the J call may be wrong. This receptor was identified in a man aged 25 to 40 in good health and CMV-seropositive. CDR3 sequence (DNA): TGTGCCAGCAGCACGGGACTAGCGGGATTCCGCTCCTACGAGCAGTACTTC. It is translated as CASSTGLAGFRSYEQYF.